One T cell receptor beta chain is described in this entry. The PCR ran on 60 Vbeta and 13 Jbeta primers. The method was immunoSEQ multiplex PCR; TCRdb's version includes in-frame clones alone and lacks a portion of them. Among about 160,000 clones listed, over 65% were seen once. The data originate from a study of cytomegalovirus exposure and HLA in healthy donors. The ends were cut back, 2 bases at V and 2 bases at J, with 25 bases in the middle. The CDR3 is 19 amino acids. Germline V gives CDR1 SGHVS, CDR2 FQNEAQ. This clonotype was obtained from a man in his forties or fifties in good health and CMV-seropositive. Sequencing was done on a sample of PBMCs. The genes are TRBV7-8 and TRBJ2-7; D is perhaps TRBD2 (7 bases). This chain's CDR3 is CASSLLGRGPGLQPYEQYF. The CDR3 nucleotides read TGTGCCAGCAGCTTACTGGGACGGGGGCCGGGACTACAACCCTACGAGCAGTACTTC. The entire variable domain, with the rest obtained from reference TRBV7-8 and TRBJ2-7, is as follows: GAGVSQSPRYKVAKRGQDVALRCDPISGHVSLFWYQQALGQGPEFLTYFQNEAQLDKSGLPSDRFFAERPEGSVSTLKIQRTQQEDSAVYLCASSLLGRGPGLQPYEQYFGPGTRLTVT.